This entry describes one TCR beta chain. The antigen is undetermined. This record belongs to a study of OX40 agonist ivuxolimab in advanced cancers. Turning to the study itself: 30% to 40% of patients had received prior checkpoint inhibitor therapy.

The study's findings and limits: Doses of 0.1 to 3.0 mg/kg were accompanied by clonal expansion of CD4+ and CD8+ blood T cells by week 6.

The protocol was immunoSEQ multiplex PCR, while the TCRdb copy is restricted to in-frame clones and leaves out a portion. The data hold about 45,000 clones, with 70% to 85% observed a single time. In germline, CDR1 is ENHRY, CDR2 SYGVKD. The CDR3 length is 13 residues. Germline trimming cut 11 bases from V and 5 bases from J; bases unmatched to any gene: 8. This TCR was sampled from an adult with an advanced solid tumor such as melanoma, head and neck, liver or kidney cancer. The chain combines TRBV10-3 with TRBJ2-7; TRBD2 matches at 11 bases. This specimen consisted of CD4+ or CD8+ T cells sorted from blood, obtained in a trial of the OX40 agonist ivuxolimab. The CDR3 sequence: CAPGGSGGDEQYF. In DNA, the CDR3 is TGTGCCCCCGGGGGTAGCGGGGGGGACGAGCAGTACTTC.